This T cell receptor (beta chain) emerged from a study of monozygotic twins with inflammatory bowel disease. CDR1 is DFQATT, CDR2 SNEGSKA, per germline (reference sequence). The CDR3 loop spans 13 amino acids. The draw for each donor consisted of a single 2.5 ml blood sample. TCRdb reanalyzed the 5' RACE reads, giving one entry per CDR3 protein sequence and no DNA. The sample has 400,000 or so distinct CDR3 sequences, and its top ten clones hold about 2.6%. The clonotype comes from a human donor with ulcerative colitis or Crohn's disease, or a healthy co-twin of an affected twin (not recorded which). Sequencing used blood. The chain has TRBV20-1 and TRBJ2-1; there is no DNA to check the TCRdb D call of TRBD2. The CDR3 spells CRSSGRGYNEQFF.